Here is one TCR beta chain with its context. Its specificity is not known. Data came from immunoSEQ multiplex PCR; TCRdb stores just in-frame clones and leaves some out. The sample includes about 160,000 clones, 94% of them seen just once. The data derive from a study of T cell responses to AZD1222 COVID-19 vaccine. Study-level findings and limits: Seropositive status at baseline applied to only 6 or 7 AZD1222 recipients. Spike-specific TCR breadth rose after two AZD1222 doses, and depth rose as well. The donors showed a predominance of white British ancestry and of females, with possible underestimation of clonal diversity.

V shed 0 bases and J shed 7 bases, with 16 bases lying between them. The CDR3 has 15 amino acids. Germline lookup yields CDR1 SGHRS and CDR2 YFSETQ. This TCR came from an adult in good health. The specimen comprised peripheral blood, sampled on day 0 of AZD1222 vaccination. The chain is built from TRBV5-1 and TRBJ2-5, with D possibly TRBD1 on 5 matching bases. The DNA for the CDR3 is TGCGCCAGCAGCTTGGACCCAGGGCGGTTTGGGACCCAGTACTTC. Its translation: CASSLDPGRFGTQYF.